The rows below give T cell receptor beta chains drawn from one sample of a study of graft-versus-host responses after intestinal transplantation. What these receptors recognize is not known. Profiling relied on immunoSEQ multiplex PCR, and the TCRdb table lists in-frame clones only, not all of them. This table holds about 99,000 clones, more than 75% found once. This sample comprised unstimulated CD4+ T cells sorted from spleen or lymph node cells, obtained before intestinal transplant. Every receptor here comes from a human donor who received an intestinal transplant. Each CDR3 is given with its conserved first and last residue. Fields, in order: D gene, V gene, clone size, J gene, CDR3 protein, CDR3 DNA. D genes are given only for firm matches. Some rows have no size entry. The others give once, few or many, or a class for an expanded clone.

-,TRBV4-1,-,TRBJ2-5,CASSQGSQETQYF,TGCGCCAGCAGCCAAGGGAGTCAAGAGACCCAGTACTTC
TRBD2,TRBV14,-,TRBJ2-7,CASSHLGLAGGEQYF,TGTGCCAGCAGCCACCTGGGACTAGCGGGTGGGGAGCAGTACTTC
-,TRBV6-6,-,TRBJ2-1,CASSLSFPTYNEQFF,TGTGCCAGCAGTTTGAGTTTCCCGACCTACAATGAGCAGTTCTTC
-,TRBV10-2,-,TRBJ2-7,CASSYTGHYEQYF,TGCGCCAGCAGTTACACAGGGCACTACGAGCAGTACTTC
-,TRBV5-1,-,TRBJ1-2,CASSPRGGPHGYTF,TGCGCCAGCAGCCCACGAGGGGGGCCACATGGCTACACCTTC
TRBD2,TRBV28,-,TRBJ2-7,CASSYRTSGSFVYEQYF,TGTGCCAGCAGTTACCGCACTAGCGGGAGCTTTGTCTACGAGCAGTACTTC
-,TRBV9,once,TRBJ2-1,CASSVGRNEQFF,TGTGCCAGCAGCGTAGGTAGGAATGAGCAGTTCTTC
-,TRBV6-6,-,TRBJ1-3,CASSLFPISGNTIYF,TGTGCCAGCAGTCTTTTCCCGATCTCTGGAAACACCATATATTTT
-,TRBV6-1,-,TRBJ2-7,CASSGTADSTYEQYF,TGTGCCAGCAGTGGAACTGCTGACAGTACCTACGAGCAGTACTTC
TRBD1,TRBV28,-,TRBJ1-2,CASRKQGSDYGYTF,TGTGCCAGCAGGAAACAGGGGTCCGACTATGGCTACACCTTC
-,TRBV19,-,TRBJ1-5,CASSILSRGGNQPQHF,TGTGCCAGTAGTATACTCAGTCGGGGTGGCAATCAGCCCCAGCATTTT
TRBD2,TRBV5-6,once,TRBJ2-3,CASSLPGLGPDTQYF,TGTGCCAGCAGCTTGCCGGGACTAGGACCAGATACGCAGTATTTT
TRBD1,TRBV7-6,-,TRBJ1-5,CASSLGQGYSNQPQHF,TGTGCCAGCAGCCTCGGACAGGGATATAGCAATCAGCCCCAGCATTTT
-,TRBV25-1,once,TRBJ2-3,CASSVERRDDTQYF,TGTGCCAGCAGTGTAGAGCGGCGGGATGATACGCAGTATTTT
TRBD2,TRBV19,-,TRBJ2-7,CASGTGTSGRYEQYF,TGTGCCAGTGGTACAGGGACTAGCGGACGCTACGAGCAGTACTTC
TRBD2,TRBV5-1,-,TRBJ2-1,CASSLPVEREGEQFF,TGCGCCAGCAGCCTCCCCGTTGAGCGGGAGGGTGAGCAGTTCTTC
TRBD1,TRBV5-5,-,TRBJ1-6,CASRRTPGQGISYNSPLHF,TGTGCCAGCAGACGGACCCCGGGACAGGGTATATCCTATAATTCACCCCTCCACTTT
-,TRBV4-1,-,TRBJ1-3,CASSQDRGRSSGNTIYF,TGCGCCAGCAGCCAAGATCGAGGGCGCTCCTCTGGAAACACCATATATTTT
TRBD1,TRBV7-9,-,TRBJ2-7,CASSAWTGGSYEQYF,TGTGCCAGCAGCGCTTGGACAGGGGGGTCCTACGAGCAGTACTTC
-,TRBV11-3,-,TRBJ2-7,CASSLGSNYEQYF,TGTGCCAGCAGCTTAGGGTCAAACTACGAGCAGTACTTC
-,TRBV25-1,-,TRBJ1-2,CASSESGSNYGYTF,TGTGCCAGCAGTGAGAGTGGATCTAACTATGGCTACACCTTC
-,TRBV6-5,-,TRBJ1-1,CASSDLNTEAFF,TGTGCCAGCTCAGACCTTAACACTGAAGCTTTCTTT
TRBD2,TRBV6-6,-,TRBJ2-5,CASSYPGGTIETQYF,TGTGCCAGCAGTTACCCCGGGGGGACTATAGAGACCCAGTACTTC
-,TRBV27,-,TRBJ2-5,CASSPSGGRGETQYF,TGTGCCAGCAGTCCATCAGGAGGAAGAGGGGAGACCCAGTACTTC
TRBD1,TRBV5-1,-,TRBJ1-4,CASSLNPGQYATNEKLFF,TGCGCCAGCAGCTTGAACCCGGGACAGTATGCAACTAATGAAAAACTGTTTTTT
TRBD2,TRBV5-1,-,TRBJ2-1,CASSHGTSGSGYEQFF,TGCGCCAGCAGCCACGGGACTAGCGGGAGTGGGTATGAGCAGTTCTTC
-,TRBV14,once,TRBJ1-2,CASSQVGGDVTFGYTF,TGTGCCAGCAGCCAAGTAGGAGGGGATGTAACTTTTGGCTACACCTTC
TRBD1,TRBV6-6,-,TRBJ2-7,CASSYQGEFYEQYF,TGTGCCAGCAGTTACCAGGGGGAGTTCTACGAGCAGTACTTC
TRBD1,TRBV5-4,-,TRBJ2-2,CASSSGTVSGELFF,TGTGCCAGCAGTTCCGGGACAGTCTCGGGGGAGCTGTTTTTT
TRBD2,TRBV11-2,-,TRBJ2-3,CASSFTSGGEDTQYF,TGTGCCAGCAGCTTCACTAGCGGGGGGGAGGATACGCAGTATTTT
-,TRBV9,-,TRBJ1-1,CASSEAAETEAFF,TGTGCCAGCAGTGAGGCAGCGGAGACTGAAGCTTTCTTT
-,TRBV7-3,-,TRBJ2-5,CASSLSGNQETQYF,TGTGCCAGCAGCTTATCTGGTAACCAAGAGACCCAGTACTTC
-,TRBV4-1,once,TRBJ2-6,CASSPLGVRQAFSGANVLTF,TGCGCCAGCAGCCCCCTAGGGGTCAGGCAGGCCTTTTCTGGGGCCAACGTCCTGACTTTC
-,TRBV2,few,TRBJ2-1,CASSGGGTGSYNEQFF,TGTGCCAGCAGTGGGGGGGGGACAGGCTCCTACAATGAGCAGTTCTTC
-,TRBV7-2,-,TRBJ2-1,CASSLVSRASSYNEQFF,TGTGCCAGCAGCTTAGTCTCCAGGGCTAGCTCCTACAATGAGCAGTTCTTC
TRBD2,TRBV5-5,-,TRBJ2-3,CASSAGLAHYTDTQYF,TGTGCCAGCAGCGCCGGACTAGCCCATTACACAGATACGCAGTATTTT
-,TRBV6-1,-,TRBJ1-5,CASSEGRGASSNQPQHF,TGTGCCAGCAGTGAAGGGCGGGGGGCTTCTAGCAATCAGCCCCAGCATTTT
-,TRBV9,-,TRBJ1-2,CASSVDEGSGYGYTF,TGTGCCAGCAGCGTAGATGAAGGGTCAGGCTATGGCTACACCTTC